What follows describes a single T cell receptor beta chain. This clonotype was seen repeatedly, ten times or more. Its antigen is still unknown. No quality values exist for individual bases; no much larger clone is one base distant. The library was made by multiplex PCR. Sequenced using an Illumina HiSeq 4000. CDR3 regions were amplified by Arm-PCR with iRepertoire HTBI primers to construct TCR beta libraries. PCR products were gel purified before sequencing. The source study handled its data this way. Across samples, 60 to 75 TRBV and 15 or so TRBJ segments were identified and used for gene usage analysis of CDR3 amino acid clonotypes. COPE and FqMerger were used to merge filtered high-quality paired reads into contigs. BLAST was used to align contigs to the IMGT TRBV, TRBD and TRBJ reference genes, and CDR3 was defined following IMGT. Clonotypes above 0.1% frequency were classified as highly expanded clones. Shannon entropy served as the measure of repertoire diversity, while the Gini coefficient captured V-J evenness. A clonotype was considered public if more than one individual shared it. The raw public data were reprocessed by TCRdb itself: fastp quality trimming at Q25, MiXCR clonotype calling, in-frame beta chains only. Entries that share a CDR3 protein sequence are merged under the most common genes and DNA. V and J calls and clone size were set by TCRdb, not the authors. This sample lists around 460,000 distinct CDR3 sequences; 20% to 25% were detected once. Around 7% of the sample is held by the ten biggest clonotypes.

CDR3 length: 12 amino acids, cysteine to phenylalanine. The entry retains the CDR3 DNA only, 36 bases that are in frame from base 1. The junction carries 9 bases between V and J, which are trimmed by 3 bases and 7 bases respectively. In light of the paper, this sample's time point label describes: persistent/refractory GD, antithyroid drugs over 5 years with positive TRAb. For both TCR sequencing and RNA sequencing, RNA was extracted from PBMCs using TRIzol. Graves' disease was diagnosed according to American Thyroid Association guidelines. The patients came from an endocrinology department in Xi'an, China. Each patient gave approximately 9.7 milliliters of peripheral blood, collected in an EDTA anticoagulant tube. Ficoll Paque Plus density gradient separation was used to isolate PBMCs, and no further T cell sorting was performed. RNA quality was checked with an Agilent 2100 Bioanalyzer and agarose gel, and concentration with a NanoDrop 2000.

The data derive from a study of regulatory T cells in long-lasting Graves disease (dated by TCRdb to the early 2020s). Background on the whole study: Persistent Graves' disease was defined as persistently positive TSH receptor autoantibodies together with antithyroid drug treatment for over 5 years. A total of around 35 samples underwent TCR sequencing: some 13 from persistent and roughly 20 from newly diagnosed Graves' disease patients. In the clinical cohort, patients with persistent Graves' disease had used antithyroid drugs for an average of around 9.3 years. Peripheral blood TCR sequencing and RNA sequencing compared persistent Graves' disease patients with newly diagnosed Graves' disease patients. The study was registered as a clinical trial and conducted in China.

Broader findings and caveats from the paper: Compared with newly diagnosed patients, patients with persistent Graves' disease had lower TCR Shannon entropy and fewer highly expanded clones, which suggests clonal expansion. TRBV28, TRBJ1-2 and TRBJ2-5 were preferentially used in persistent disease, while TRBV20-1 and TRBJ2-1 were favored in newly diagnosed disease. As a limitation, the authors acknowledged that the small sample size may reduce accuracy. The study examined only peripheral blood because the primary lesion, thyroid tissue, could not be accessed. More public clonotypes were shared among persistent patients (under 3,000) than among newly diagnosed patients (approximately 930). Sequencing and analysis were limited to the TCR beta chain.

This chain joins TRBV12-3 or TRBV12-4 to TRBJ1-2; no D segment can be confidently identified. The TCR originated in a female donor with Graves disease. Sample: peripheral blood mononuclear cells (PBMCs), taken when the disease was refractory, from a patient treated with antithyroid drugs. The CDR3 reads CASSLLGSGYTF. The nucleotides read TGTGCCAGCAGTTTGTTAGGATCTGGCTACACCTTC.